What follows is one TCR beta chain and its context. Its antigen is currently unknown. Germline loops: CDR1 MNHEY, CDR2 SVGAGI. After removal of 6 bases from V and 4 bases from J, the junction contained 4 bases not matched to a gene. This CDR3 spans 14 amino acids. Before regulatory T cell sorting, thawed PBMCs rested overnight at 37°C in about 190 IU/ml IL-2. This record comes from a study of Tregs in tolerant kidney transplant recipients. About the research overall: Related graft donors supplied nonmyeloablative bone marrow transplants, and mixed chimerism was transient.

General study points: Validation in larger populations is needed because few patients were studied. Expanding Tregs on activated donor B cells appeared to best identify donor-specific TCRbeta clones.

Method: immunoSEQ multiplex PCR; TCRdb's copy keeps in-frame clones and lacks some. This table holds under 95,000 clones, 85% to 95% found once. This chain links TRBV6-5 with TRBJ2-1, with 9 nucleotides matching TRBD2. The material sequenced was Tregs from blood, taken before the transplant. The sequence derives from a human donor who received a combined kidney and bone marrow transplant. The CDR3 bases are TGTGCCAGCAGCCGTAGCGGGGGATACAATGAGCAGTTCTTC. Its translation: CASSRSGGYNEQFF.